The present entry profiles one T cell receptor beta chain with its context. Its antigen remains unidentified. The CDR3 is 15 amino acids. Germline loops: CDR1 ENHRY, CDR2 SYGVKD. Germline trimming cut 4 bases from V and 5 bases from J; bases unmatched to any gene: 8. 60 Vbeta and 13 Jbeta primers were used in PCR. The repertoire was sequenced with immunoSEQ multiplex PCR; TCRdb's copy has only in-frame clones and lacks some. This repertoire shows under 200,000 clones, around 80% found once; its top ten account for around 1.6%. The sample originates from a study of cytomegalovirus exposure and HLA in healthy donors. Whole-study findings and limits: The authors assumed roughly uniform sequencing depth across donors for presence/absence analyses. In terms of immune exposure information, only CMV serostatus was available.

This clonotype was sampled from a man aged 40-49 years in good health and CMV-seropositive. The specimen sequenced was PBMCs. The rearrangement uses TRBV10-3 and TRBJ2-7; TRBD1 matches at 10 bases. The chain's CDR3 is CAISAPDRGEDEQYF. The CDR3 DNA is TGTGCCATCAGTGCCCCGGACAGGGGGGAAGACGAGCAGTACTTC.